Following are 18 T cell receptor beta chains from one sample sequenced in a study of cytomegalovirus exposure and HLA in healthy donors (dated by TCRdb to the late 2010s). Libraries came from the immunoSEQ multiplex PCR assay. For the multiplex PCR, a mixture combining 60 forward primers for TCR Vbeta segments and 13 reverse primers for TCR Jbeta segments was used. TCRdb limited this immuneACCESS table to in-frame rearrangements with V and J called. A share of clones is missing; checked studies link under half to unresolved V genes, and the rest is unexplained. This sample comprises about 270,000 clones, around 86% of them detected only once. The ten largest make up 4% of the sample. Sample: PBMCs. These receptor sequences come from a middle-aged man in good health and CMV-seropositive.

The CDR3 coding sequence is TGTGCCAGCAGCGACAATCCGACTAGTTTTCCCAATGAGCAGTTCTTC. Encoded protein: CASSDNPTSFPNEQFF. The chain couples TRBV9 to TRBJ2-1, with D maybe TRBD2 (6 bases). V lost 3 bases and J lost 6, with 19 bases in between. Germline V gene sequence: CDR1 SGDLS, CDR2 YYNGEE. CDR3 size: 16 residues.

CDR3 sequence: CASSPPGQGVYEQYF. The CDR3 bases are TGTGCCAGCTCACCACCGGGGCAGGGGGTCTACGAGCAGTACTTC. The rearrangement links TRBV18 to TRBJ2-7, with 7 nucleotides matching TRBD1. This CDR3 region has 15 residues. Germline V gene lookup returns CDR1 KGHSH and CDR2 LQKENI. Unmatched junction bases numbered 5, after V lost 0 bases and J lost 3 bases.

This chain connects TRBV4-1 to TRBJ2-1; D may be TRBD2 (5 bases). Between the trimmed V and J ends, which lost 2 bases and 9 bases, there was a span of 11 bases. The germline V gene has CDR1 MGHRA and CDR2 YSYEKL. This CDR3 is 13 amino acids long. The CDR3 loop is CASSQSGLREQFF. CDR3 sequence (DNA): TGCGCCAGCAGCCAAAGCGGACTTCGTGAGCAGTTCTTC.

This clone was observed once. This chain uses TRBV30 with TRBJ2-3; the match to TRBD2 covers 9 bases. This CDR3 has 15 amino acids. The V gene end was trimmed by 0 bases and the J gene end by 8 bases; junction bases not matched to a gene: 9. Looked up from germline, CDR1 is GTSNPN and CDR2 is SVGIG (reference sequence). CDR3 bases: TGTGCCTGGAGTGTTGGCCTAGCGGGGTCAGGTACGCAGTATTTT. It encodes CAWSVGLAGSGTQYF.

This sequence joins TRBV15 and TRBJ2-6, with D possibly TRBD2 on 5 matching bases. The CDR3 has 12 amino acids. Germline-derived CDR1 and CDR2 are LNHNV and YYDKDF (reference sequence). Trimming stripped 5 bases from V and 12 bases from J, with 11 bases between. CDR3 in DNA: TGTGCCACCAGCGAGGGTTTACGCGTCCTGACTTTC. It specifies CATSEGLRVLTF.

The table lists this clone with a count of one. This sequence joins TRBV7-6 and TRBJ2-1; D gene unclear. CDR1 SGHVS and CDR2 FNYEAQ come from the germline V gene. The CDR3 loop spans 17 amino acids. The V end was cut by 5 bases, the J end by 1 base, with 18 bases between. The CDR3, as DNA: TGTGCCAGCAGCAATCCCCGTGAGGCCTCTTCCTACAATGAGCAGTTCTTC. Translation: CASSNPREASSYNEQFF.

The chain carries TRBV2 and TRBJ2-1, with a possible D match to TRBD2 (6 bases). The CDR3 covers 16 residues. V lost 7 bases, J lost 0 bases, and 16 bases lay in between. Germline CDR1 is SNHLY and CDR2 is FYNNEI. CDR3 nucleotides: TGTGCCAGCAAAAATCCAGGGACTCACTCCTACAATGAGCAGTTCTTC. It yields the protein CASKNPGTHSYNEQFF. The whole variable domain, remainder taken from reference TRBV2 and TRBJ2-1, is EPEVTQTPSHQVTQMGQEVILRCVPISNHLYFYWYRQILGQKVEFLVSFYNNEISEKSEIFDDQFSVERPDGSNFTLKIRSTKLEDSAMYFCASKNPGTHSYNEQFFGPGTRLTVL.

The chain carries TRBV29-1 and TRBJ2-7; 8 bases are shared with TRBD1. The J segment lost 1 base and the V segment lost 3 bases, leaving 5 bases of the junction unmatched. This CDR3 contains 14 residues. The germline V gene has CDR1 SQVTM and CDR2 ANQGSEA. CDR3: CSVEAGGASYEQYF. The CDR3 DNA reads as TGCAGCGTTGAGGCAGGGGGCGCATCCTACGAGCAGTACTTC.

DNA of the CDR3: TGTGCCAGCAGTCTACAGGCTAACCCTAGCACAGATACGCAGTATTTT. As protein: CASSLQANPSTDTQYF. V gene TRBV6-6 combines with J gene TRBJ2-3; D perhaps matches TRBD1 (5 bases). V was cut by 5 bases and J by 0 bases, with 15 bases left in between. CDR3 length: 16 residues. Germline V CDR1 and CDR2: MNHNY, SVGAGI (reference sequence).

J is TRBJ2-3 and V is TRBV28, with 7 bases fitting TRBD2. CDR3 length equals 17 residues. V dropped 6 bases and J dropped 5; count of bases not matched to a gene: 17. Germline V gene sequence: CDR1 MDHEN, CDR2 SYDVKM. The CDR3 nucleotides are TGTGCCAGCAGGGTGGAAGCTAGCGGAAAGGGGATAGATACGCAGTATTTT. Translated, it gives CASRVEASGKGIDTQYF. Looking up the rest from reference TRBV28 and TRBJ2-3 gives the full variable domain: DVKVTQSSRYLVKRTGEKVFLECVQDMDHENMFWYRQDPGLGLRLIYFSYDVKMKEKGDIPEGYSVSREKKERFSLILESASTNQTSMYLCASRVEASGKGIDTQYFGPGTRLTVL.

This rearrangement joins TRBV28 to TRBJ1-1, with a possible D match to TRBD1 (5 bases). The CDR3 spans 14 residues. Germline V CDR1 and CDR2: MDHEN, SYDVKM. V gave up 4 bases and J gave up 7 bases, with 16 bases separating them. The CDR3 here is CASSSDIAGREAFF. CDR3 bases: TGTGCCAGCAGTTCAGATATTGCAGGGCGTGAAGCTTTCTTT.

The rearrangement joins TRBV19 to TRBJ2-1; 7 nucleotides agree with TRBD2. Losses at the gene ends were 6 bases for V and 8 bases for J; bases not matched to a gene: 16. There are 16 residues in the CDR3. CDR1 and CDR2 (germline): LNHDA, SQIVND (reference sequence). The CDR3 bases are TGTGCCAGTAGACTCGGGCTAGTGGGAGGGTTGGATGAGCAGTTCTTC. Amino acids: CASRLGLVGGLDEQFF.

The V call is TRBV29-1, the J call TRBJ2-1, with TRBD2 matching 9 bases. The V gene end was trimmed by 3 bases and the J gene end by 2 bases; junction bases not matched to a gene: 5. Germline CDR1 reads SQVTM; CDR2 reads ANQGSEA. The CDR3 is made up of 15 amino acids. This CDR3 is CSVDLAGNPYNEQFF. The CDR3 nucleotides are TGCAGCGTTGACCTAGCGGGAAACCCCTACAATGAGCAGTTCTTC.

The CDR3 here is CASSWPGQTPKNTEAFF. CDR3 nucleotides: TGCGCCAGCAGCTGGCCGGGACAGACGCCCAAAAACACTGAAGCTTTCTTT. The J gene is TRBJ1-1, the V gene TRBV5-1, with 7 bases lining up with TRBD1. The J segment lost 2 bases and the V segment lost 3 bases, leaving 13 bases of the junction unmatched. The CDR3 consists of 17 residues. The V gene's germline CDR1 is SGHRS and CDR2 YFSETQ.

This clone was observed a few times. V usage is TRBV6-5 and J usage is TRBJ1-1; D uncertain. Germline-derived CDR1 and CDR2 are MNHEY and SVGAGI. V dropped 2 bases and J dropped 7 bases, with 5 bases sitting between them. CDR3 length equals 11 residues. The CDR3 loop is CASSYAGEAFF. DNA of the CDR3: TGTGCCAGCAGTTACGCGGGTGAAGCTTTCTTT.

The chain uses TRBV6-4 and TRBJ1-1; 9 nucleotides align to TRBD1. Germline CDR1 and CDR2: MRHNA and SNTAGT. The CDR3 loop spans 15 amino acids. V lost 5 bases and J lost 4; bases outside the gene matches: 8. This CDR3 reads CASSHLRTGVTEAFF. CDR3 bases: TGTGCCAGCAGTCATTTAAGGACAGGGGTCACTGAAGCTTTCTTT.

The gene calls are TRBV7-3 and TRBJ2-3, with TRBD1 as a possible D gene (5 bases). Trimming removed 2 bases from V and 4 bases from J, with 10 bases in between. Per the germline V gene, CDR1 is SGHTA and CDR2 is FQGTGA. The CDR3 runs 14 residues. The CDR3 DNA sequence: TGTGCCAGCAGCTTACAGGGAAGCGCAGATACGCAGTATTTT. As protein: CASSLQGSADTQYF.

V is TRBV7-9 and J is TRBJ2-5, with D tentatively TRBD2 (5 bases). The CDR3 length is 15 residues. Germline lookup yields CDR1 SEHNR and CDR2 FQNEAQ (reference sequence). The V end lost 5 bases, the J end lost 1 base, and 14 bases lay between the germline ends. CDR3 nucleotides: TGTGCCAGCAGCCCGGGATCTCATTCCCAAGAGACCCAGTACTTC. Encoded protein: CASSPGSHSQETQYF.